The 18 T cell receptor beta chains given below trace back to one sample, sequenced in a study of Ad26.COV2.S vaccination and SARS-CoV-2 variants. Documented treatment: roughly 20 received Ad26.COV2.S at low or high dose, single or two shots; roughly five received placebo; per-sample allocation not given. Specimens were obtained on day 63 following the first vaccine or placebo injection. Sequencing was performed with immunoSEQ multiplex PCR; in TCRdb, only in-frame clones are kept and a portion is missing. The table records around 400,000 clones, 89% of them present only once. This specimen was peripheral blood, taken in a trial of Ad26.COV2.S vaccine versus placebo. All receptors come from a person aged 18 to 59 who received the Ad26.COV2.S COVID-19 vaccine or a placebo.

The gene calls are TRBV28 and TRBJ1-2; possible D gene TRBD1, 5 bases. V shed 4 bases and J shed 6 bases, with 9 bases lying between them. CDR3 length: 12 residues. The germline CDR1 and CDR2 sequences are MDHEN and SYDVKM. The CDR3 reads CASSYVRDGYTF. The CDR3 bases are TGTGCCAGCAGTTATGTCAGGGATGGCTACACCTTC.

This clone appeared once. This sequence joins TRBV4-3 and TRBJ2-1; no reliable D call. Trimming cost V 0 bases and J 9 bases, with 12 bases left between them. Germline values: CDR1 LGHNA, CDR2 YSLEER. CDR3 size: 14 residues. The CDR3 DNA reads TGCGCCAGCAGCCAAGAGTTGGCAGAGAGTGAGCAGTTCTTC. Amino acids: CASSQELAESEQFF.

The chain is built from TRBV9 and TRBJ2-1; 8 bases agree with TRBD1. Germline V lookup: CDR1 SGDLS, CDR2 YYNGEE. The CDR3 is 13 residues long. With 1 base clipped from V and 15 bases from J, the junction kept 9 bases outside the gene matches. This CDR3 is CASSVRGTGESFF. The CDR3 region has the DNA TGTGCCAGCAGCGTAAGGGGGACAGGAGAGTCGTTCTTC.

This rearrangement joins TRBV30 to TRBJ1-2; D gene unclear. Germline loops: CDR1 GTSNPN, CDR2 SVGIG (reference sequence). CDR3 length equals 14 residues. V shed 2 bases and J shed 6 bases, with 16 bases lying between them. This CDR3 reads CAWSSPSRLHGYTF. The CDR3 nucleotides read TGTGCCTGGAGTTCCCCGTCCCGACTTCATGGCTACACCTTC.

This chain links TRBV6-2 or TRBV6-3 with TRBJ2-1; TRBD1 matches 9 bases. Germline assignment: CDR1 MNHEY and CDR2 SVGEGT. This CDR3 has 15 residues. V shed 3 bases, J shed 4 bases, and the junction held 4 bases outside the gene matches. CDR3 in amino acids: CASSYTGGGYNEQFF. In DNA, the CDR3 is TGTGCCAGCAGTTATACAGGGGGCGGGTACAATGAGCAGTTCTTC.

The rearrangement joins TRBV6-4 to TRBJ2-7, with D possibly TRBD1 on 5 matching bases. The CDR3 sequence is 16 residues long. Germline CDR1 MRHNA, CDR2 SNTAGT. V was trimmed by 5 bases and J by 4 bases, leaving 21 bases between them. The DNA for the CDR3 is TGTGCCAGCAGTCCCCCCGACCGTCTAGGGGATTACGAGCAGTACTTC. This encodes CASSPPDRLGDYEQYF.

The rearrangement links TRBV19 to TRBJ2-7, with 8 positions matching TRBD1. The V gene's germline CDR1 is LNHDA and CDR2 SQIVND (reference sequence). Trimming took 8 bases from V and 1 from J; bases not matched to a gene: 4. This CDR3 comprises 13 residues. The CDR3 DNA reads TGTGCCAGTGGACAGGGCAGGTCCTACGAGCAGTACTTC. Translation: CASGQGRSYEQYF.

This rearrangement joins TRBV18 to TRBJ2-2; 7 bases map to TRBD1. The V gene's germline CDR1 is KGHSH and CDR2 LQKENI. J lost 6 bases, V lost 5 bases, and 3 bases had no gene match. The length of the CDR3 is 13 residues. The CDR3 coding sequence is TGTGCCAGCTCAAAAGGGGGCCCCGGGGAGCTGTTTTTT. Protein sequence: CASSKGGPGELFF.

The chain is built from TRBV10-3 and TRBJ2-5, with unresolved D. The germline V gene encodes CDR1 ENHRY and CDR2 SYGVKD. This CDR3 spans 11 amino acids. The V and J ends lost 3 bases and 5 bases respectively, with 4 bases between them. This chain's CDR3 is CAISDAETQYF. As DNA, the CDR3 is TGTGCCATCAGTGACGCGGAGACCCAGTACTTC.

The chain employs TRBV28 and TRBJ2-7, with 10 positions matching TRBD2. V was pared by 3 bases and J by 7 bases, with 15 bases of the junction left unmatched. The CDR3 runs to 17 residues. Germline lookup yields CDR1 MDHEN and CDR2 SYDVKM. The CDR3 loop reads CASSFEVPLAGNREQYF. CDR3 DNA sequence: TGTGCCAGCAGTTTCGAGGTTCCACTAGCGGGGAATCGGGAGCAGTACTTC. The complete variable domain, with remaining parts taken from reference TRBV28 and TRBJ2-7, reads DVKVTQSSRYLVKRTGEKVFLECVQDMDHENMFWYRQDPGLGLRLIYFSYDVKMKEKGDIPEGYSVSREKKERFSLILESASTNQTSMYLCASSFEVPLAGNREQYFGPGTRLTVT.

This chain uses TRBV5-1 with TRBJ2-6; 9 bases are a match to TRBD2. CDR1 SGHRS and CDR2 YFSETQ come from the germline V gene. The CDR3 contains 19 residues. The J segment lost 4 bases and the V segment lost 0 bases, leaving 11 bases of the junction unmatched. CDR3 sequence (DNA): TGCGCCAGCAGCTTGGCCCTGGTAGCGGGAGTTCCCGGGGCCAACGTCCTGACTTTC. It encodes CASSLALVAGVPGANVLTF.

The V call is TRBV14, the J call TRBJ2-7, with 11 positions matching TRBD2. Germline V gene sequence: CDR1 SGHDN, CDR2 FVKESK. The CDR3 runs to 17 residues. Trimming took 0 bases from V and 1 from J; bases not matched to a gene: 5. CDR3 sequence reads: CASSQDLASGRSYEQYF. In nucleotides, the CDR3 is TGTGCCAGCAGCCAAGATTTGGCTAGCGGGAGGTCCTACGAGCAGTACTTC.

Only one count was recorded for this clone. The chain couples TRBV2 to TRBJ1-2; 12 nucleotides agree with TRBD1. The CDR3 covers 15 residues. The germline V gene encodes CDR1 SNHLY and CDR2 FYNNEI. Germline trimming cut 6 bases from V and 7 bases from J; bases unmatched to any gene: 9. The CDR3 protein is CASRPGQGAHRGYTF. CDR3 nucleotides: TGTGCCAGCAGGCCGGGACAGGGGGCGCACCGTGGCTACACCTTC.

The CDR3 loop is CASMARSITEAFF. CDR3 nucleotides: TGTGCCAGCATGGCCCGGAGTATCACTGAAGCTTTCTTT. The chain recombines TRBV7-9 with TRBJ1-1; no clear D. The V end lost 7 bases, the J end lost 4 bases, and 13 bases lay between the germline ends. The germline V gene has CDR1 SEHNR and CDR2 FQNEAQ (reference sequence). The CDR3 is made up of 13 amino acids.

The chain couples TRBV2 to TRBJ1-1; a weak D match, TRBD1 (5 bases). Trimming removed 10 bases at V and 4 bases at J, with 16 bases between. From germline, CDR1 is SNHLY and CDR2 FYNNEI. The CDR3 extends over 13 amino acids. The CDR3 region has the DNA TGTGCCACCCGGGATTATGGGGGCACTGAAGCTTTCTTT. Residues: CATRDYGGTEAFF. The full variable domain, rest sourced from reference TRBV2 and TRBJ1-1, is EPEVTQTPSHQVTQMGQEVILRCVPISNHLYFYWYRQILGQKVEFLVSFYNNEISEKSEIFDDQFSVERPDGSNFTLKIRSTKLEDSAMYFCATRDYGGTEAFFGQGTRLTVV.

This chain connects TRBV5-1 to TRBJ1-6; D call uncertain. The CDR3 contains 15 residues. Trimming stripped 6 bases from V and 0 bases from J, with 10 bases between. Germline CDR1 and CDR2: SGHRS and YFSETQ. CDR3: CASKTESSYNSPLHF. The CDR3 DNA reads TGCGCCAGCAAGACGGAGAGCTCCTATAATTCACCCCTCCACTTT.

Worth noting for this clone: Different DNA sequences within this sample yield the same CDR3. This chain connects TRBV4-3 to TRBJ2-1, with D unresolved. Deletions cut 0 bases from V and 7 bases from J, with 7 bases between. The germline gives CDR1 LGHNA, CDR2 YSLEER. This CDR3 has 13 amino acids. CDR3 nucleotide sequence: TGCGCCAGCAGCCAAGACACCGGGAATGAGCAGTTCTTC. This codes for CASSQDTGNEQFF.

CDR3 DNA sequence: TGTGCCAGCAGAGACCCGGGACTAGCGGGATTAAATACGCAGTATTTT. Encoded protein: CASRDPGLAGLNTQYF. The rearrangement joins TRBV27 to TRBJ2-3, with TRBD2 matching over 13 bases. From germline, CDR1 is MNHEY and CDR2 SMNVEV (reference sequence). The V segment lost 6 bases and the J segment 7 bases; nucleotides outside the gene matches: 10. This CDR3 region has 16 residues.